Below, 30 T cell receptor beta chains from the same sample are listed, as sequenced in a study of shared clonotypes between healthy human individuals. Produced via immunoSEQ multiplex PCR; TCRdb's table is partial and in-frame only. The table shows a few million clones, with around nine tenths occurring only once. Specimen: naive CD4+ T cells sorted from blood. Subset meaning: CD45RA+ positively selected. The receptors originated from a man between 18 and 35 years old in good health.

The chain is built from TRBV9 and TRBJ2-5; maybe TRBD1 (5 bases). The length of the CDR3 is 14 residues. V shed 3 bases and J shed 1 base, with 10 bases lying between them. Looked up from germline, CDR1 is SGDLS and CDR2 is YYNGEE. In DNA, the CDR3 is TGTGCCAGCAGCGCGACAGATTCCCAAGAGACCCAGTACTTC. This codes for CASSATDSQETQYF.

This clone occurred once. The chain carries TRBV18 and TRBJ2-7; a possible D gene is TRBD2 (6 bases). V lost 5 bases, J lost 3 bases, and 11 bases lay in between. The CDR3 has 13 amino acids. Germline V gene sequence: CDR1 KGHSH, CDR2 LQKENI. The CDR3 nucleotides read TGTGCCAGCTCAGCCGGGGGTGACTACGAGCAGTACTTC. Translated, it gives CASSAGGDYEQYF.

In DNA form, the CDR3 reads TGTGCCAGCAGCTTACGGGACTTGGAGCAGTTCTTC. Amino acid sequence: CASSLRDLEQFF. The chain employs TRBV7-2 and TRBJ2-1, with D maybe TRBD2 (6 bases). Trimming pared 2 bases from V and 10 bases from J, leaving 9 bases between. Germline CDR1 is SGHTA and CDR2 is FQGNSA. The CDR3 covers 12 residues.

The DNA of the CDR3 is TGTGCCAGCAGTGAAGCGTGGGTGAGCTCCTACGAGCAGTACTTC. Protein: CASSEAWVSSYEQYF. The genes are TRBV6-1 and TRBJ2-7; no definite D call. The germline V gene encodes CDR1 MNHNS and CDR2 SASEGT. The CDR3 totals 15 residues. Deletions cut 0 bases from V and 0 bases from J, with 9 bases between.

The V and J genes are TRBV10-3 and TRBJ1-2; no reliable D call. V was cut by 3 bases and J by 1 base, with 18 bases left in between. CDR3 size: 17 residues. Looked up from germline, CDR1 is ENHRY and CDR2 is SYGVKD. CDR3: CAISDSTYLGLNYGYTF. The CDR3 nucleotides read TGTGCCATCAGTGACTCGACTTATTTAGGCCTTAACTATGGCTACACCTTC.

A word on this clone: The same CDR3 is also encoded by other DNA sequences in this sample. This chain joins TRBV5-1 and TRBJ2-7; possible D gene TRBD1, 7 bases. With 1 base removed from V and 5 bases from J, the gap between germline ends came to 13 bases. Germline CDR1 SGHRS, CDR2 YFSETQ. The CDR3 consists of 14 residues. DNA of the CDR3: TGCGCCAGCAGCTTGCGGCAGGGGGGTCACGAGCAGTACTTC. Translated: CASSLRQGGHEQYF.

As for this clone: The sample contains more than one DNA sequence encoding this CDR3. The V call is TRBV10-3, the J call TRBJ2-2; 7 bases are a match to TRBD1. This CDR3 spans 14 amino acids. V shed 6 bases and J 3 bases; nucleotides not matched to a gene: 4. Per the germline V gene, CDR1 is ENHRY and CDR2 is SYGVKD. CDR3: CAISRDRDTGELFF. Here the CDR3 DNA reads TGTGCCATCAGCCGCGACAGGGACACCGGGGAGCTGTTTTTT.

The rearrangement links TRBV9 to TRBJ2-7, with 9 bases aligning to TRBD1. V lost 2 bases and J lost 5; bases outside the gene matches: 8. Germline V gene sequence: CDR1 SGDLS, CDR2 YYNGEE. The CDR3 runs to 15 residues. Here the CDR3 DNA reads TGTGCCAGCAGCGTTGGGACAGGGCCGGTTCACGAGCAGTACTTC. Protein product: CASSVGTGPVHEQYF. The full variable domain, its missing parts supplied by reference TRBV9 and TRBJ2-7, is DSGVTQTPKHLITATGQRVTLRCSPRSGDLSVYWYQQSLDQGLQFLIQYYNGEERAKGNILERFSAQQFPDLHSELNLSSLELGDSALYFCASSVGTGPVHEQYFGPGTRLTVT.

The V and J genes are TRBV7-6 and TRBJ2-1; no definite D call. Per the germline V gene, CDR1 is SGHVS and CDR2 is FNYEAQ. The V and J ends lost 1 base and 0 bases respectively, with 7 bases between them. The CDR3 contains 15 residues. The CDR3 region has the DNA TGTGCCAGCAGCTTAGTGACGGGCTCCTACAATGAGCAGTTCTTC. The encoded protein is CASSLVTGSYNEQFF.

This chain links TRBV7-9 with TRBJ2-1, with 9 bases aligning to TRBD1. The CDR3 is 14 amino acids. J was trimmed by 12 bases and V by 4 bases; bases with no gene match: 10. CDR1 and CDR2 from the germline V gene are SEHNR and FQNEAQ (reference sequence). CDR3 nucleotide sequence: TGTGCCAGCAGCTCGGGACAGGGTGGGATGGGGCAGTTCTTC. It yields the protein CASSSGQGGMGQFF.

Comment on this clone: The same CDR3 arises from other DNA sequences in this sample as well. This chain joins TRBV5-1 and TRBJ2-3, with TRBD2 matching 11 bases. CDR1 SGHRS and CDR2 YFSETQ come from the germline V gene. V lost 2 bases, J lost 6 bases, and 5 bases stayed unmatched. This CDR3 has 15 residues. Here the CDR3 DNA reads TGCGCCAGCAGCTTTAGCGGGGGGGCCACGGATACGCAGTATTTT. Translating gives CASSFSGGATDTQYF.

The chain uses TRBV5-4 and TRBJ2-7, with D perhaps TRBD2 (5 bases). In germline, CDR1 is SGHNT, CDR2 YYREEE (reference sequence). The V gene lost 4 bases and the J gene lost 3 bases, with 17 bases spanning the gap. There are 15 residues in the CDR3. CDR3 in DNA: TGTGCCAGCAGCCTTTTAGCGAAGGAGAACTACGAGCAGTACTTC. This encodes CASSLLAKENYEQYF.

The chain joins TRBV10-3 to TRBJ2-7; D is perhaps TRBD1 (6 bases). This CDR3 is built from 15 residues. Germline values: CDR1 ENHRY, CDR2 SYGVKD. Trimming took 4 bases from V and 0 from J, leaving 13 bases between them. The CDR3 loop is CAISGRQASSYEQYF. The CDR3 DNA sequence: TGTGCCATCAGTGGGAGACAGGCGAGCTCCTACGAGCAGTACTTC.

The chain has TRBV4-1 and TRBJ2-7; the D gene could be TRBD1 or TRBD2 (5 bases each). The CDR3 covers 16 residues. Trimming shortened V by 1 base and J by 0 bases, and 13 bases separated the two germline ends. Germline CDR1 is MGHRA and CDR2 is YSYEKL. CDR3 loop: CASSQGLDTSSYEQYF. CDR3 in DNA: TGCGCCAGCAGCCAAGGATTGGACACTAGCTCCTACGAGCAGTACTTC.

This chain connects TRBV21-1 to TRBJ1-3. TRBV21-1 is annotated as a pseudogene. The CDR3 contains 16 residues. The CDR3 coding sequence is TGTGCCAGCAGCAAAGCCGGGGGGAGCTCTGGAAACACCATATATTTT. It yields the protein CASSKAGGSSGNTIYF.

The chain employs TRBV21-1 and TRBJ2-7; the table's TRBD1 call for D was not verified on the DNA. TRBV21-1 is listed as a pseudogene. There are 15 residues in the CDR3. The CDR3 region is CASSKDGTVSYEQYF. CDR3 nucleotides: TGTGCCAGCAGCAAAGATGGGACAGTATCCTACGAGCAGTACTTC.

Only a few counts were recorded for this clone. At the DNA level, this CDR3 is encoded by other sequences in the same sample as well. The V and J genes are TRBV14 and TRBJ1-2; D ambiguous. CDR1 is SGHDN, CDR2 FVKESK, per germline. The CDR3 runs 12 residues. The V end lost 4 bases, the J end lost 0 bases, and 3 bases lay between the germline ends. DNA for the CDR3: TGTGCCAGCAGCCCCGCTAACTATGGCTACACCTTC. This codes for CASSPANYGYTF.

The chain employs TRBV10-3 and TRBJ1-2; D is perhaps TRBD1 (6 bases). Looked up from germline, CDR1 is ENHRY and CDR2 is SYGVKD. Trimming took off 4 bases at V and 8 bases at J, with 14 bases between the two ends. The CDR3 covers 13 residues. The CDR3 coding sequence is TGTGCCATCAGTGTCGAACAGGGCCGGGGCTACACCTTC. It yields the protein CAISVEQGRGYTF.

V is TRBV19 and J is TRBJ2-5; D remains unclear. The CDR3 loop spans 13 amino acids. Germline-derived CDR1 and CDR2 are LNHDA and SQIVND (reference sequence). V was pared by 4 bases and J by 5 bases, with 11 bases between. The CDR3 DNA reads as TGTGCCAGTAGTACCCGATTGGTGGAGACCCAGTACTTC. This encodes CASSTRLVETQYF.

The chain is built from TRBV29-1 and TRBJ2-7; unclear D gene. The CDR3 covers 14 residues. Germline V CDR1 and CDR2: SQVTM, ANQGSEA. Trimming left V 1 base short and J 2 bases short, with 12 bases between. CDR3 coding DNA: TGCAGCGTTGAAGTGCCCGCACCTACCTACGAGCAGTACTTC. Encoded protein: CSVEVPAPTYEQYF.

V and J are TRBV5-1 and TRBJ2-3; TRBD1 is a possible D gene (6 bases). This CDR3 contains 14 residues. The germline gives CDR1 SGHRS, CDR2 YFSETQ. V lost 0 bases to trimming and J lost 5 bases, with 10 bases between them. CDR3 in amino acids: CASSLGQVKDTQYF. The CDR3 region has the DNA TGCGCCAGCAGCTTGGGACAGGTGAAAGATACGCAGTATTTT.

This rearrangement joins TRBV27 to TRBJ1-1, with 7 bases identical to TRBD1. V was pared by 5 bases and J by 11 bases, with 8 bases of the junction left unmatched. Germline V gives CDR1 MNHEY, CDR2 SMNVEV (reference sequence). This CDR3 has 12 residues. The CDR3 is CASSNHRGAAFF. The CDR3 DNA sequence: TGTGCCAGCAGTAACCACAGGGGCGCTGCTTTCTTT.

The chain links TRBV30 to TRBJ1-5; no reliable D call. V was pared by 4 bases and J by 4 bases, with 14 bases between. The CDR3 is 14 amino acids. Germline V gene sequence: CDR1 GTSNPN, CDR2 SVGIG (reference sequence). The CDR3 DNA reads as TGTGCCTGGAACCGGGCCACCGGGAATCAGCCCCAGCATTTT. Translation gives CAWNRATGNQPQHF.

Only one count was recorded for this clone. In nucleotides, the CDR3 is TGTGCCAGCAGCTTAGCTCTAGCGGGAGGCCCTTCCTACAATGAGCAGTTCTTC. It yields the protein CASSLALAGGPSYNEQFF. The chain couples TRBV11-2 to TRBJ2-1, with 11 bases aligning to TRBD2. The CDR3 extends over 18 amino acids. The V gene end was trimmed by 1 base and the J gene end by 1 base; junction bases not matched to a gene: 6. The germline gives CDR1 SGHAT, CDR2 FQNNGV.

Comment on this clone: Distinct nucleotide sequences in the sample also encode this CDR3. The V call is TRBV29-1, the J call TRBJ2-3; no clear D. Germline V CDR1 and CDR2: SQVTM, ANQGSEA. This CDR3 comprises 13 residues. V lost 6 bases to trimming and J lost 0 bases, with 10 bases between them. The CDR3 spells CSVGSGSTDTQYF. As DNA, the CDR3 is TGCAGCGTGGGGTCTGGAAGCACAGATACGCAGTATTTT.

The chain combines TRBV27 with TRBJ2-7, with 8 bases identical to TRBD2. With 4 bases clipped from V and 8 bases from J, the junction kept 13 bases outside the gene matches. The CDR3 has 15 residues. Germline V CDR1 and CDR2: MNHEY, SMNVEV (reference sequence). The CDR3 spells CASSSMGSGNPKQYF. In DNA form, the CDR3 reads TGTGCCAGCAGTTCTATGGGTAGCGGGAACCCAAAGCAGTACTTC.

Only one count was recorded for this clone. The CDR3 DNA reads as TGTGCCAGCAGTCCACAACCGCGCCAGAACTACGAGCAGTACTTC. Amino acid sequence: CASSPQPRQNYEQYF. The chain employs TRBV28 and TRBJ2-7; D is unresolved. This CDR3 comprises 15 residues. CDR1 and CDR2 from the germline V gene are MDHEN and SYDVKM. Trimming stripped 5 bases from V and 3 bases from J, with 17 bases between.

The chain carries TRBV7-8 and TRBJ1-6; possible D gene TRBD1, 5 bases. The V and J ends lost 1 base and 7 bases respectively, with 8 bases between them. Germline values: CDR1 SGHVS, CDR2 FQNEAQ. The CDR3 extends over 14 amino acids. The CDR3 sequence is CASSLGGGNSPLHF. CDR3 coding DNA: TGTGCCAGCAGCTTAGGGGGGGGAAATTCACCCCTCCACTTT.

The chain combines TRBV5-5 with TRBJ2-3; 10 bases align to TRBD1. V shed 4 bases and J 3 bases; nucleotides not matched to a gene: 8. Per germline, CDR1 SGHKS and CDR2 YYEKEE (reference sequence). The length of the CDR3 is 16 residues. This CDR3 is CASSTRDRGLTDTQYF. The CDR3 coding sequence is TGTGCCAGCAGCACCCGGGACAGGGGATTGACAGATACGCAGTATTTT.

The V call is TRBV19, the J call TRBJ2-5, with 10 bases that match TRBD2. This CDR3 has 15 amino acids. CDR1 LNHDA and CDR2 SQIVND come from the germline V gene (reference sequence). J gave up 3 bases and V 6 bases, and 7 bases lay outside the gene matches. The CDR3 region has the DNA TGTGCCAGTAGGCAAGGGACTAGCGTAAAAGAGACCCAGTACTTC. This translates into CASRQGTSVKETQYF.